This TCR beta chain originates from a study of blood T cell repertoires in COVID-19. Study-wide background: Researchers got acute and convalescent COVID-19 samples from the United States, Italy and Spain. Sources were T cells, B-cell-depleted T cells, or PBMCs; the material itself was cDNA or gDNA.

Original processing notes: Researchers report that nucleated cell counts were estimated from reference gene primer amplification. Assay: immunoSEQ multiplex PCR; the TCRdb copy retains only in-frame clones and omits some. The DNA gave D and trimming, while V, J and clone size come from that table. This sample has under 300,000 clones, with under 90% found just once. J lost 2 bases, V lost 2 bases, and 2 bases had no gene match. CDR3 length equals 14 residues. CDR1 is LGHDT and CDR2 is YNNKEL in the germline V gene (reference sequence). The chain is built from TRBV3-1 (or the pseudogene TRBV3-2) and TRBJ2-7, with TRBD2 matching 8 bases. Sample: peripheral blood. This TCR derives from a woman in her forties or fifties who had recovered from COVID-19. The CDR3 nucleotides read TGTGCCAGCAGCCAACGGGGGGGCACCTACGAGCAGTACTTC. Encoded protein: CASSQRGGTYEQYF.